A single T cell receptor (beta chain) is shown here with its context. Its cognate antigen is unknown. This specimen comes from a study of beta chain features in type 1 diabetes. Study-wide context: Cell yields, gender and age were comparable in patients and healthy donors.

Every bit of the isolated RNA underwent reverse transcription, so sequencing read expressed TCRB transcripts. The data were produced by immunoSEQ multiplex PCR, yet TCRdb's version contains in-frame clones alone and is incomplete. This table has 350,000 to 400,000 clones, about 15% appearing once. Regarding the study as a whole: There was no resolution here of whether HLA type influences TCRB rearrangement.

The TCR originated in a young woman in good health. The sequenced material came from naive CD4+ T cells from blood.

DNA for the CDR3: TGTGCCAGCAGCTTGACTGGACAGCTCAATCAGCCCCAGCATTTT. The encoded protein is CASSLTGQLNQPQHF. The rearrangement joins TRBV7-9 to TRBJ1-5, with D tentatively TRBD1 (6 bases). CDR3 size: 15 residues. V was pared by 3 bases and J by 3 bases, with 12 bases between. Germline V lookup: CDR1 SEHNR, CDR2 FQNEAQ (reference sequence).